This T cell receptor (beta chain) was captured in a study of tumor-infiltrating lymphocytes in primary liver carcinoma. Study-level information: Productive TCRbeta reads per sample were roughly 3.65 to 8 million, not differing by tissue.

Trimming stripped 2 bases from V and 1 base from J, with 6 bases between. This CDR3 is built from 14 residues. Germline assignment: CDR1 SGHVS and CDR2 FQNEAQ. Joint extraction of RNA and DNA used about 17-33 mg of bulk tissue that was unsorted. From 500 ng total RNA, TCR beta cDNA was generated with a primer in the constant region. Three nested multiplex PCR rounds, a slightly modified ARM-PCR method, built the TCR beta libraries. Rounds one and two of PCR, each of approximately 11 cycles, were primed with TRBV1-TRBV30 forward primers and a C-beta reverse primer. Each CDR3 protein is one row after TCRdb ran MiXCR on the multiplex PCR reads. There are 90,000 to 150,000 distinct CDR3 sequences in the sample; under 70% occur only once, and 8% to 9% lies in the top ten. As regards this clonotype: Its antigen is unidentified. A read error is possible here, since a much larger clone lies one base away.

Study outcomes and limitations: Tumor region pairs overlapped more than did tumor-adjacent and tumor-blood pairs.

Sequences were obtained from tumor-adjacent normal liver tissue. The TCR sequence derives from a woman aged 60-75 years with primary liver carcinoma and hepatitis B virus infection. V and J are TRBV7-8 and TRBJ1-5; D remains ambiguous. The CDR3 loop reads CASSLTMSNQPQHF. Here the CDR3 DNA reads TGTGCCAGCAGCTTAACTATGAGCAATCAGCCCCAGCATTTT.